This T cell receptor (beta chain) was sequenced in a study of blood T cell repertoires in COVID-19. Study in general: Italy, Spain and the United States were the sources of the convalescent and acute COVID-19 samples. PBMCs, B-cell-depleted T cells, or T cells were the source of the cDNA or gDNA that made up the material.

Authors' methods: Amplification from reference gene primers served as the basis for estimated nucleated cell counts. Profiling relied on immunoSEQ multiplex PCR, and the TCRdb table lists in-frame clones only, not all of them. The V and J calls and clone size were taken over from that table, and D and trimming were inferred from the DNA. The sample holds about 170,000 clones; roughly 88% are singletons and the top ten take about 1.2%. V lost 0 bases to trimming and J lost 4 bases, with 6 bases between them. Per the germline V gene, CDR1 is LGHDT and CDR2 is YNNKEL (reference sequence). The CDR3 loop spans 13 amino acids.

Sequenced material: peripheral blood. The receptor's source is a man aged 60 to 69 who had recovered from COVID-19. The rearrangement joins TRBV3-1 (or the pseudogene TRBV3-2) to TRBJ1-2; no reliable D call. CDR3 bases: TGTGCCAGCAGCCAAGAGGTCGGCTATGGCTACACCTTC. It codes for CASSQEVGYGYTF.